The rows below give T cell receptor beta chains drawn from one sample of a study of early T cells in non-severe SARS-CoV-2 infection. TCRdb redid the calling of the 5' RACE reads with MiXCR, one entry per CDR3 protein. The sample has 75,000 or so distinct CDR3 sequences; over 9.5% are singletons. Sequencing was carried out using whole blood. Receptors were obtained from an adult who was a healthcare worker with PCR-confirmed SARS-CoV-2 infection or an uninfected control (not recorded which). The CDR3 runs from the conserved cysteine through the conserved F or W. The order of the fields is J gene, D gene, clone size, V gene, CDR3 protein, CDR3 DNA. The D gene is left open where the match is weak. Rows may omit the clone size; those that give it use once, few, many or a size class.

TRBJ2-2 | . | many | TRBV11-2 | CASSVIWRGGRRAGELFF | .
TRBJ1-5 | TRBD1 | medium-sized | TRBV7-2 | CASSLRRGDAGQPQHF | TGTGCCAGCAGCTTGCGCAGGGGGGATGCGGGTCAGCCCCAGCATTTT
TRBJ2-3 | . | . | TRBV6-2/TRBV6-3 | CASSFGRFTDTQYF | TGTGCCAGCAGTTTCGGGAGATTCACAGATACGCAGTATTTT
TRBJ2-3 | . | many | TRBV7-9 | CASSSRDSPSTDTQYF | TGTGCCAGCAGCTCCCGAGACAGCCCTAGCACAGATACGCAGTATTTT
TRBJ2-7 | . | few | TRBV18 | CASSPQQSYEQYF | TGTGCCAGCTCACCACAACAGTCCTACGAGCAGTACTTC
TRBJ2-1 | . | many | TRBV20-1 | CSAPGWGLSYNEQFF | TGCAGTGCCCCCGGATGGGGGCTGTCCTACAATGAGCAGTTCTTC
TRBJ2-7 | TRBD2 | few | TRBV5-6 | CASSLGLAASYEQYF | TGTGCCAGCAGCTTAGGACTAGCGGCAAGCTACGAGCAGTACTTC
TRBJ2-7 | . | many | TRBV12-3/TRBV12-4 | CASTIGGYEQYF | TGTGCCAGCACCATAGGGGGCTACGAGCAGTACTTC
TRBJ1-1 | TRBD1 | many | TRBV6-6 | CASSYSRPDQGDTEAFF | TGTGCCAGCAGTTACTCGCGTCCAGATCAGGGGGACACTGAAGCTTTCTTT
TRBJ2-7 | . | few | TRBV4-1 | CASSQVPIGAEEQYF | TGCGCCAGCAGCCAAGTTCCGATAGGTGCCGAGGAGCAGTACTTC
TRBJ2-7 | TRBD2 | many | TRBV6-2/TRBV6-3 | CASSYLRLAYYEQYF | TGTGCCAGCAGTTACCTTCGACTAGCGTACTACGAGCAGTACTTC
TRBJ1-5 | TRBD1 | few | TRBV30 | CAWGRQGGQPQHF | TGTGCCTGGGGTAGACAGGGAGGTCAGCCCCAGCATTTT
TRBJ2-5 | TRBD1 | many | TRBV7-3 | CASRPTGADRETQYF | TGTGCCAGCAGGCCAACAGGGGCAGACAGAGAGACCCAGTACTTC
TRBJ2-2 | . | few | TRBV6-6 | CASRWRGAGELFF | TGTGCCAGCCGATGGAGGGGGGCCGGGGAGCTGTTTTTT
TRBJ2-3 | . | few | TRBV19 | CASSPSGQGLRTQYF | TGTGCCAGTAGCCCAAGCGGTCAGGGGTTGAGGACGCAGTATTTT
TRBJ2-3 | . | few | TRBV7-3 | CASSASGTDTQYF | TGTGCCAGCAGCGCCTCGGGCACAGATACGCAGTATTTT
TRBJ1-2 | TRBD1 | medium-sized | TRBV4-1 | CASSQETGGRGTYGYTF | TGCGCCAGCAGCCAAGAGACAGGGGGGAGAGGGACCTATGGCTACACCTTC
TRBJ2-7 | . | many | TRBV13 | CASSLARYEQYF | TGTGCCAGCAGCTTAGCCCGCTACGAGCAGTACTTC
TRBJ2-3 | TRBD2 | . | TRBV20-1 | CSATGTSGGSTDTQYF | TGCAGTGCTACCGGGACTAGCGGGGGAAGCACAGATACGCAGTATTTT
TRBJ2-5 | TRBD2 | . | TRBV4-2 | CASSQAGLAETQYF | TGTGCCAGCAGCCAGGCTGGACTAGCTGAGACCCAGTACTTC
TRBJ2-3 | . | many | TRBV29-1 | CSVKGRTPDTQYF | TGCAGCGTTAAAGGCAGGACCCCAGATACGCAGTATTTT
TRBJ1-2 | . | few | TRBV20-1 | CSALQGVGGYTF | TGCAGTGCCTTACAGGGAGTAGGCGGCTACACCTTC
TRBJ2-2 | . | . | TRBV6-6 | CASSDRGLNTGELFF | TGTGCCAGCAGTGACCGGGGTCTTAACACCGGGGAGCTGTTTTTT
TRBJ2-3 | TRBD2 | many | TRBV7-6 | CASVSLAGDTDTQYF | TGTGCCAGCGTTAGCCTAGCGGGAGATACAGATACGCAGTATTTT
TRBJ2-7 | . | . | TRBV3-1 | CASSRAGTPHEQYF | TGTGCCAGCAGCCGAGCAGGGACTCCCCACGAGCAGTACTTC
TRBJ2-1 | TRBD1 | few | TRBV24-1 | CATSGQGRNEQFF | TGTGCCACCAGCGGACAGGGGCGGAATGAGCAGTTCTTC
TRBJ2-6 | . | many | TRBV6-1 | CASGGTSSSGANVLTF | TGTGCCAGCGGGGGCACTTCAAGCTCTGGGGCCAACGTCCTGACTTTC
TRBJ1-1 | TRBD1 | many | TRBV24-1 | CATSDGTGSGTEAFF | TGTGCCACCAGTGATGGGACAGGGAGCGGCACTGAAGCTTTCTTT